The 32 T cell receptor beta chains below all came from one sample that was sequenced in a study of blood T cell repertoires in COVID-19. The protocol was immunoSEQ multiplex PCR, while the TCRdb copy is restricted to in-frame clones and leaves out a portion. The sample yields 200,000 to 250,000 clones, about 87% seen once. Sequenced material: peripheral blood. These TCRs come from an older man with acute or convalescent COVID-19.

This chain uses TRBV18 with TRBJ1-5; 9 bases fit TRBD1. Trimming at V came to 4 bases and at J to 7 bases, leaving 8 bases not matched to a gene. CDR3 length equals 15 residues. Germline CDR1 reads KGHSH; CDR2 reads LQKENI. CDR3 protein: CASSQGQGLVQPQHF. CDR3 nucleotide sequence: TGTGCCAGCTCACAAGGACAGGGGTTGGTGCAGCCCCAGCATTTT. Supplemented by reference TRBV18 and TRBJ1-5, the full variable domain reads NAGVMQNPRHLVRRRGQEARLRCSPMKGHSHVYWYRQLPEEGLKFMVYLQKENIIDESGMPKERFSAEFPKEGPSILRIQQVVRGDSAAYFCASSQGQGLVQPQHFGDGTRLSIL.

This clone was detected once. This chain joins TRBV6-4 and TRBJ2-7; D possibly corresponds to TRBD1 (6 bases). This CDR3 has 17 amino acids. V lost 5 bases and J lost 4, with 24 bases in between. Germline V gene sequence: CDR1 MRHNA, CDR2 SNTAGT. As DNA, the CDR3 is TGTGCCAGCAGTCCCCCGTGGCAGGGGCTACTATATTACGAGCAGTACTTC. Encoded protein: CASSPPWQGLLYYEQYF.

This clone appeared once. The V and J genes are TRBV6-5 and TRBJ1-1; D call uncertain. Germline V gene lookup returns CDR1 MNHEY and CDR2 SVGAGI. The CDR3 extends over 12 amino acids. The V gene lost 7 bases and the J gene lost 4 bases, with 10 bases spanning the gap. The CDR3 nucleotides are TGTGCCAGCACGCGGGGAGCCACTGAAGCTTTCTTT. This sequence encodes CASTRGATEAFF.

The chain links TRBV28 to TRBJ1-6; D not resolved. V was trimmed by 5 bases and J by 2 bases, leaving 13 bases between them. CDR3 size: 16 residues. Germline V CDR1 and CDR2: MDHEN, SYDVKM. In DNA form, the CDR3 reads TGTGCCAGCAGTAAGGGCCCGGGAGCCTATAATTCACCCCTCCACTTT. Its translation is CASSKGPGAYNSPLHF. The full variable domain, in which reference TRBV28 and TRBJ1-6 provide the parts outside the CDR3, is DVKVTQSSRYLVKRTGEKVFLECVQDMDHENMFWYRQDPGLGLRLIYFSYDVKMKEKGDIPEGYSVSREKKERFSLILESASTNQTSMYLCASSKGPGAYNSPLHFGNGTRLTVT.

The gene calls are TRBV7-2 and TRBJ2-7; D gene unclear. The CDR3 is made up of 15 amino acids. Germline lookup yields CDR1 SGHTA and CDR2 FQGNSA. V lost 2 bases, J lost 2 bases, and 13 bases lay in between. The CDR3 DNA reads TGTGCCAGCAGCTTATCCCGCTCCCAGACCTACGAGCAGTACTTC. It encodes CASSLSRSQTYEQYF.

The rearrangement joins TRBV9 to TRBJ2-3; 8 nucleotides line up with TRBD2. This CDR3 is 20 amino acids long. The ends lost 0 bases at V and 3 bases at J; junction bases unmatched: 18. CDR1 and CDR2 (germline): SGDLS, YYNGEE. The CDR3 region is CASSVGISGRWGQRTDTQYF. CDR3 DNA: TGTGCCAGCAGCGTAGGGATAAGCGGGAGATGGGGGCAAAGGACAGATACGCAGTATTTT.

The table lists this clone with a count of one. The V and J genes are TRBV29-1 and TRBJ2-1; the match to TRBD2 covers 10 bases. Germline V gene sequence: CDR1 SQVTM, CDR2 ANQGSEA. The CDR3 loop spans 17 amino acids. J gave up 0 bases and V 0 bases, and 5 bases lay outside the gene matches. The CDR3 loop is CSVEDTSGESSYNEQFF. CDR3 sequence (DNA): TGCAGCGTTGAAGATACTAGCGGGGAGAGCTCCTACAATGAGCAGTTCTTC.

This clone was picked up a small number of times. This rearrangement joins TRBV5-1 to TRBJ1-5; D is uncertain. Trimming took off 4 bases at V and 0 bases at J, with 5 bases between the two ends. The CDR3 spans 13 residues. CDR1 SGHRS and CDR2 YFSETQ come from the germline V gene. The CDR3 region has the DNA TGCGCCAGCAGCCTTATTAGCAATCAGCCCCAGCATTTT. It yields the protein CASSLISNQPQHF.

This clone was found a few times. The chain recombines TRBV7-7 with TRBJ2-5; 7 bases are a match to TRBD1. This CDR3 comprises 14 residues. CDR1 is SSHAT and CDR2 is FNYEAQ in the germline V gene (reference sequence). V shed 1 base and J 7 bases; nucleotides not matched to a gene: 6. In DNA form, the CDR3 reads TGTGCCAGCAGCTTAGGGCAGGGGGACAGGACCCAGTACTTC. This translates into CASSLGQGDRTQYF.

This clone has only one observation. J is TRBJ1-1 and V is TRBV18; the match to TRBD1 covers 8 bases. The CDR3 extends over 13 amino acids. CDR1 and CDR2 (germline): KGHSH, LQKENI. V was clipped by 1 base and J by 9 bases; unmatched bases: 4. The CDR3 sequence: CASSPLRQGKAFF. The CDR3 region has the DNA TGTGCCAGCTCACCACTTAGACAGGGGAAAGCTTTCTTT.

The J gene is TRBJ2-2, the V gene TRBV21-1; the DNA was not used to check the table's D call, TRBD2. TRBV21-1 has pseudogene status. The CDR3 contains 23 residues. The DNA for the CDR3 is TGTGCCAGCAGCAAATGGATGATTTCTCCCCATTGTGGACTAGCGGGAGTCACCGGGGAGCTGTTTTTT. Protein product: CASSKWMISPHCGLAGVTGELFF.

V gene TRBV5-6 combines with J gene TRBJ1-1; D gene ambiguous. Germline assignment: CDR1 SGHDT and CDR2 YYEEEE. The CDR3 contains 14 residues. The ends were cut back, 2 bases at V and 1 base at J, with 9 bases in the middle. The CDR3 region is CASSFPQANTEAFF. The CDR3 nucleotides are TGTGCCAGCAGCTTTCCGCAGGCGAACACTGAAGCTTTCTTT.

The rearrangement links TRBV6-2 or TRBV6-3 to TRBJ2-1; 8 nucleotides line up with TRBD1. CDR1 is MNHEY, CDR2 SVGEGT, per germline. This CDR3 comprises 15 residues. With 6 bases clipped from V and 2 bases from J, the junction kept 6 bases outside the gene matches. CDR3 in amino acids: CASSIGQGPYNEQFF. The CDR3 nucleotides are TGTGCCAGCAGCATAGGACAGGGTCCCTACAATGAGCAGTTCTTC.

The V call is TRBV24-1, the J call TRBJ2-2; D is perhaps TRBD2 (6 bases). Trimming took 5 bases from V and 5 from J, leaving 17 bases between them. This CDR3 is built from 16 residues. Germline CDR1 and CDR2: KGHDR and SFDVKD. DNA for the CDR3: TGTGCCACCAGTGGCACGGGAGCTGGGGGGACCGGGGAGCTGTTTTTT. This translates into CATSGTGAGGTGELFF.

The count of this clone is one. In DNA form, the CDR3 reads TGTGCCACCAGCAGAGATAGGACAGGGCTACGCTCTGGAAACACCATATATTTT. Translated: CATSRDRTGLRSGNTIYF. The chain couples TRBV15 to TRBJ1-3, with 8 bases that match TRBD1. Germline V gene data show CDR1 as LNHNV and CDR2 as YYDKDF (reference sequence). The trim removed 0 bases at V and 0 bases at J, leaving 7 bases unmatched. The CDR3 totals 18 residues.

J is TRBJ2-1 and V is TRBV3-1 (or the pseudogene TRBV3-2); 8 bases fit TRBD2. This CDR3 comprises 16 residues. Germline CDR1 is LGHDT and CDR2 is YNNKEL (reference sequence). The J segment lost 4 bases and the V segment lost 1 base, leaving 6 bases of the junction unmatched. The CDR3 sequence is CASSQGGGRLYNEQFF. CDR3 nucleotide sequence: TGTGCCAGCAGCCAAGGTGGCGGGAGGCTTTACAATGAGCAGTTCTTC.

The chain links TRBV24-1 to TRBJ2-1, with a possible D match to TRBD2 (5 bases). Germline V CDR1 and CDR2: KGHDR, SFDVKD. The CDR3 runs 16 residues. Trimming pared 3 bases from V and 6 bases from J, leaving 17 bases between. The CDR3 coding sequence is TGTGCCACCAGTGATCCCGACGGGAACCAGATCAATGAGCAGTTCTTC. It specifies CATSDPDGNQINEQFF.

The rearrangement uses TRBV5-5 and TRBJ1-5; D remains ambiguous. V dropped 0 bases and J dropped 0 bases, with 4 bases sitting between them. The CDR3 has 14 amino acids. Per the germline V gene, CDR1 is SGHKS and CDR2 is YYEKEE (reference sequence). The CDR3 DNA is TGTGCCAGCAGCTTGGAACTTAGCAATCAGCCCCAGCATTTT. Its translation: CASSLELSNQPQHF.

The chain carries TRBV5-6 and TRBJ2-2, with a possible D match to TRBD2 (6 bases). CDR3 size: 15 residues. Germline-derived CDR1 and CDR2 are SGHDT and YYEEEE. The V and J ends lost 4 bases and 2 bases respectively, with 12 bases between them. Written as DNA, the CDR3 is TGTGCCAGCAGCGTTAGCGGAGTCAACACCGGGGAGCTGTTTTTT. This sequence encodes CASSVSGVNTGELFF.

The chain uses TRBV6-6 and TRBJ2-3; no reliable D call. This CDR3 is 13 amino acids long. CDR1 and CDR2 (germline): MNHNY, SVGAGI (reference sequence). V was trimmed by 2 bases and J by 5 bases, leaving 8 bases between them. The CDR3 DNA is TGTGCCAGCAGTTACAGTTCGGGAGATACGCAGTATTTT. Translation gives CASSYSSGDTQYF.

The CDR3 coding sequence is TGTGCCAGCAACCTAGGGGCTGATCACACCGGGGAGCTGTTTTTT. It translates to CASNLGADHTGELFF. V is TRBV11-2 and J is TRBJ2-2; maybe TRBD1 (5 bases). V was clipped by 7 bases and J by 3 bases, with 15 bases between them. Germline CDR1 SGHAT, CDR2 FQNNGV. The CDR3 contains 15 residues.

The chain employs TRBV5-4 and TRBJ1-1; tentative D call: TRBD1 (5 bases). Germline loops: CDR1 SGHNT, CDR2 YYREEE (reference sequence). Trimming left V 2 bases short and J 1 base short, with 12 bases between. CDR3 length equals 15 residues. The CDR3 DNA sequence: TGTGCCAGCAGCTTCCCCGGGGGAGGGAACACTGAAGCTTTCTTT. Its protein is CASSFPGGGNTEAFF.

The chain combines TRBV27 with TRBJ2-7, with D perhaps TRBD1 (5 bases). CDR1 and CDR2 from the germline V gene are MNHEY and SMNVEV (reference sequence). V gave up 3 bases and J gave up 3 bases, with 18 bases separating them. The CDR3 length is 16 residues. In nucleotides, the CDR3 is TGTGCCAGCAGTTTTTCTTCATTGACAGTCCGCTACGAGCAGTACTTC. Its protein is CASSFSSLTVRYEQYF.

The chain uses TRBV3-1 (or the pseudogene TRBV3-2) and TRBJ2-2, with D perhaps TRBD2 (5 bases). Germline V gene data show CDR1 as LGHDT and CDR2 as YNNKEL (reference sequence). V was shortened by 5 bases and J by 1 base, with 8 bases between the two germline ends. The CDR3 consists of 14 residues. The CDR3 reads CASSSGLNTGELFF. CDR3 nucleotides: TGTGCCAGCAGCAGCGGTTTGAACACCGGGGAGCTGTTTTTT.

The table lists this clone with a count of one. V and J are TRBV19 and TRBJ1-2, with unresolved D. The ends were cut back, 0 bases at V and 7 bases at J, with 15 bases in the middle. The germline V gene has CDR1 LNHDA and CDR2 SQIVND (reference sequence). The CDR3 has 15 residues. CDR3 protein: CASSIDRLSHGGYTF. The CDR3 DNA is TGTGCCAGTAGTATAGATCGCTTGAGTCACGGTGGCTACACCTTC.

CDR3 sequence reads: CASSPDMGGRLNEQFF. The DNA of the CDR3 is TGTGCCAGCTCACCTGATATGGGCGGGAGGCTGAATGAGCAGTTCTTC. The gene calls are TRBV18 and TRBJ2-1; 8 bases line up with TRBD2. V lost 3 bases and J lost 7; bases outside the gene matches: 11. Germline CDR1 and CDR2: KGHSH and LQKENI. There are 16 residues in the CDR3. Complete variable domain (other parts from reference TRBV18 and TRBJ2-1): NAGVMQNPRHLVRRRGQEARLRCSPMKGHSHVYWYRQLPEEGLKFMVYLQKENIIDESGMPKERFSAEFPKEGPSILRIQQVVRGDSAAYFCASSPDMGGRLNEQFFGPGTRLTVL.

This clone was found once. This chain links TRBV10-1 with TRBJ2-1; 10 bases line up with TRBD2. CDR1 WNHNN and CDR2 SYGVQD come from the germline V gene (reference sequence). The V gene end was trimmed by 10 bases and the J gene end by 15 bases; junction bases not matched to a gene: 9. CDR3 length: 11 residues. In DNA form, the CDR3 reads TGCGCCACAGGGGAGGGACTAGCGCCGTTCTTC. It specifies CATGEGLAPFF.

CDR3 sequence: CASSLGLAAYEQYF. CDR3 DNA: TGTGCCAGCAGTTTGGGACTAGCGGCCTACGAGCAGTACTTC. The chain is built from TRBV6-2 or TRBV6-3 and TRBJ2-7; 11 nucleotides agree with TRBD2. The germline V gene has CDR1 MNHEY and CDR2 SVGEGT. With V trimmed by 4 bases and J by 2 bases, 1 base remained unmatched. The CDR3 is made up of 14 amino acids.

V gene TRBV5-1 combines with J gene TRBJ2-3; D is uncertain. This CDR3 has 13 amino acids. V lost 0 bases and J lost 5, with 7 bases in between. The V gene's germline CDR1 is SGHRS and CDR2 YFSETQ. CDR3 region: CASSLGRLDTQYF. CDR3 coding DNA: TGCGCCAGCAGCTTGGGGCGGCTAGATACGCAGTATTTT. The complete variable domain, with remaining parts taken from reference TRBV5-1 and TRBJ2-3, reads KAGVTQTPRYLIKTRGQQVTLSCSPISGHRSVSWYQQTPGQGLQFLFEYFSETQRNKGNFPGRFSGRQFSNSRSEMNVSTLELGDSALYLCASSLGRLDTQYFGPGTRLTVL.

The chain combines TRBV5-1 with TRBJ2-3; 10 bases fit TRBD2. Looked up from germline, CDR1 is SGHRS and CDR2 is YFSETQ. This CDR3 is 14 amino acids long. V dropped 5 bases and J dropped 6; count of bases not matched to a gene: 6. The CDR3 loop is CASRSFSGRDTQYF. The CDR3 nucleotides are TGCGCCAGCAGATCTTTTAGCGGGAGGGATACGCAGTATTTT.

V is TRBV7-2 and J is TRBJ2-5; 10 bases are shared with TRBD1. Trimming at V came to 4 bases and at J to 5 bases, leaving 7 bases not matched to a gene. The CDR3 length is 15 residues. Germline V gene sequence: CDR1 SGHTA, CDR2 FQGNSA. The CDR3 region has the DNA TGTGCCAGCAGCTACGACAGGGGGCGGTGGGAGACCCAGTACTTC. Residues: CASSYDRGRWETQYF.

V gene TRBV15 combines with J gene TRBJ1-3; perhaps TRBD1 as D (6 bases). The CDR3 length is 15 residues. V lost 3 bases, J lost 1 base, and 10 bases lay in between. Looked up from germline, CDR1 is LNHNV and CDR2 is YYDKDF (reference sequence). CDR3 sequence reads: CATSSRRGSGNTIYF. The CDR3, as DNA: TGTGCCACCAGCAGCCGCAGGGGTTCTGGAAACACCATATATTTT. The full variable domain, completed using reference TRBV15 and TRBJ1-3, is DAMVIQNPRYQVTQFGKPVTLSCSQTLNHNVMYWYQQKSSQAPKLLFHYYDKDFNNEADTPDNFQSRRPNTSFCFLDIRSPGLGDTAMYLCATSSRRGSGNTIYFGEGSWLTVV.